This T cell receptor beta chain came from a study of pediatric ulcerative colitis. Samples were sequenced at Survey level, maximum 500,000 reads. The data were produced by immunoSEQ multiplex PCR, yet TCRdb's version contains in-frame clones alone and is incomplete. Among approximately 32,000 clones listed, roughly 82% were seen once. Concerning this clone itself: Its antigen remains unknown.

General observations from the study: Acute severe colitis showed lower rectal diversity from clonal expansions. Ulcerative colitis patients shared more blood-rectal clones than controls. Substantially fewer templates came from a couple of patients' blood samples.

Looked up from germline, CDR1 is SGHRS and CDR2 is YFSETQ. The CDR3 has 16 amino acids. V dropped 5 bases and J dropped 9; count of bases not matched to a gene: 9. The gene calls are TRBV5-1 and TRBJ2-1; 15 bases agree with TRBD2. Input material: blood. The TCR sequence derives from a boy between 10 and 17 years old with severe ulcerative colitis. The CDR3 here is CASSPGTSGGWVEQFF. CDR3 sequence (DNA): TGCGCCAGCAGTCCCGGGACTAGCGGGGGGTGGGTTGAGCAGTTCTTC.